These 17 T cell receptor beta chains share one sample of origin, sequenced in a study of cytomegalovirus exposure and HLA in healthy donors. The PCR had 60 Vbeta and 13 Jbeta primers. TCRdb's copy holds only in-frame clones and misses some; the assay was immunoSEQ multiplex PCR. The sample holds about 120,000 clones; over 8.5% are singletons and the top ten take around 6%. The source material was PBMCs. Receptors originate from a woman aged 40-49 years in good health and CMV-seropositive.

The rearrangement joins TRBV11-3 to TRBJ1-1; 7 bases are shared with TRBD1. V was pared by 5 bases and J by 10 bases, with 10 bases of the junction left unmatched. Germline V gene lookup returns CDR1 SGHNT and CDR2 YENEEA. The CDR3 contains 13 residues. The CDR3 DNA sequence: TGTGCCAGCAGCGCGTCACAGGGGCGGGGAGCTTTCTTT. Its protein product is CASSASQGRGAFF.

This clone turned up a few times. The genes are TRBV30 and TRBJ2-3, with 8 bases fitting TRBD1. Per the germline V gene, CDR1 is GTSNPN and CDR2 is SVGIG (reference sequence). The CDR3 covers 11 residues. V was clipped by 3 bases and J by 10 bases; unmatched bases: 3. The CDR3 region is CAWRDREAQYF. CDR3 nucleotide sequence: TGTGCCTGGAGGGACAGGGAAGCGCAGTATTTT.

This clone was picked up a small number of times. The gene calls are TRBV6-5 and TRBJ1-6; tentatively, D is TRBD1 (5 bases). Germline V gene data show CDR1 as MNHEY and CDR2 as SVGAGI. CDR3 length equals 16 residues. V lost 0 bases, J lost 6 bases, and 12 bases lay in between. CDR3: CASSYSPFGANSPLHF. The CDR3 DNA reads TGTGCCAGCAGTTACTCCCCGTTTGGGGCTAATTCACCCCTCCACTTT.

This clone occurred a few times. The chain has TRBV7-9 and TRBJ1-1; D gene ambiguous. Trimming took off 2 bases at V and 0 bases at J, with 13 bases between the two ends. This CDR3 region has 16 residues. Germline assignment: CDR1 SEHNR and CDR2 FQNEAQ (reference sequence). CDR3 nucleotides: TGTGCCAGCAGCTTATATCCAGGTTCCATGAACACTGAAGCTTTCTTT. This codes for CASSLYPGSMNTEAFF.

V usage is TRBV6-5 and J usage is TRBJ1-1; no clear D gene. This CDR3 has 14 residues. Trimming left V 2 bases short and J 1 base short, with 8 bases between. Germline V gene data show CDR1 as MNHEY and CDR2 as SVGAGI. The DNA of the CDR3 is TGTGCCAGCAGTTACGAACAACCGAACACTGAAGCTTTCTTT. Amino acids: CASSYEQPNTEAFF.

The V call is TRBV6-4, the J call TRBJ1-2; D is ambiguous. The CDR3 is 15 residues long. CDR1 and CDR2 from the germline V gene are MRHNA and SNTAGT. Deletions cut 5 bases from V and 9 bases from J, with 22 bases between. CDR3 amino acids: CASSTQPGMTLSYTF. CDR3 DNA: TGTGCCAGCAGTACTCAACCGGGGATGACCCTAAGCTACACCTTC.

This clone occurred a few times. DNA for the CDR3: TGTGCCAGCAGTTTGGGGGGACAGGGGAACACTGAAGCTTTCTTT. Protein product: CASSLGGQGNTEAFF. The chain links TRBV27 to TRBJ1-1; TRBD1 matches at 9 bases. Losses at the gene ends were 3 bases for V and 1 base for J; bases not matched to a gene: 3. Germline values: CDR1 MNHEY, CDR2 SMNVEV (reference sequence). This CDR3 region has 15 residues.

The chain joins TRBV5-1 to TRBJ2-5; tentatively, D is TRBD1 (5 bases). The CDR3 sequence is 14 residues long. The germline gives CDR1 SGHRS, CDR2 YFSETQ. Trimming stripped 3 bases from V and 1 base from J, with 10 bases between. In nucleotides, the CDR3 is TGCGCCAGCAGCTCATTAGACAGCCAAGAGACCCAGTACTTC. Its translation is CASSSLDSQETQYF. Supplemented by reference TRBV5-1 and TRBJ2-5, the full variable domain reads KAGVTQTPRYLIKTRGQQVTLSCSPISGHRSVSWYQQTPGQGLQFLFEYFSETQRNKGNFPGRFSGRQFSNSRSEMNVSTLELGDSALYLCASSSLDSQETQYFGPGTRLLVL.

This sequence joins TRBV5-1 and TRBJ1-6; D is possibly TRBD1 (5 bases). Trimming took off 0 bases at V and 6 bases at J, with 10 bases between the two ends. Germline V CDR1 and CDR2: SGHRS, YFSETQ. The CDR3 is 15 amino acids. The CDR3 DNA is TGCGCCAGCAGCTTGGACGACAGCCTTAATTCACCCCTCCACTTT. It codes for CASSLDDSLNSPLHF.

This clone turned up a few times. This rearrangement joins TRBV4-1 to TRBJ2-1; no firm D call. CDR1 is MGHRA and CDR2 is YSYEKL in the germline V gene. The CDR3 sequence is 14 residues long. V was trimmed by 0 bases and J by 10 bases, leaving 13 bases between them. Written as DNA, the CDR3 is TGCGCCAGCAGCCAAGACGACTCCTCAGACGAGCAGTTCTTC. Its protein product is CASSQDDSSDEQFF.

The V call is TRBV2, the J call TRBJ2-5; D call uncertain. The J call is uncertain, as TRBJ2-7 better fits the DNA end. CDR1 is SNHLY, CDR2 FYNNEI, per germline. The length of the CDR3 is 12 residues. CDR3 sequence (DNA): TGTGCCAGCAGCAAATCCTCCTACGAGCAGTACTTC. Protein sequence: CASSKSSYEQYF.

The chain links TRBV2 to TRBJ2-4; the D gene is possibly TRBD2 (7 bases). Germline V gene sequence: CDR1 SNHLY, CDR2 FYNNEI. Trimming stripped 6 bases from V and 0 bases from J, with 21 bases between. This CDR3 is built from 18 residues. This CDR3 reads CASRPPGGGLRAKNIQYF. DNA for the CDR3: TGTGCCAGCAGACCCCCTGGGGGGGGCCTTAGAGCCAAAAACATTCAGTACTTC. Drawing the rest from reference TRBV2 and TRBJ2-4, the complete variable domain is EPEVTQTPSHQVTQMGQEVILRCVPISNHLYFYWYRQILGQKVEFLVSFYNNEISEKSEIFDDQFSVERPDGSNFTLKIRSTKLEDSAMYFCASRPPGGGLRAKNIQYFGAGTRLSVL.

The chain couples TRBV5-1 to TRBJ2-5; 7 bases fit TRBD2. The V gene end was trimmed by 4 bases and the J gene end by 1 base; junction bases not matched to a gene: 10. The CDR3 has 16 amino acids. Per germline, CDR1 SGHRS and CDR2 YFSETQ. CDR3 protein: CASSRGVAGRQETQYF. In nucleotides, the CDR3 is TGCGCCAGCAGCCGGGGGGTGGCAGGACGCCAAGAGACCCAGTACTTC. The full variable domain, its missing parts supplied by reference TRBV5-1 and TRBJ2-5, is KAGVTQTPRYLIKTRGQQVTLSCSPISGHRSVSWYQQTPGQGLQFLFEYFSETQRNKGNFPGRFSGRQFSNSRSEMNVSTLELGDSALYLCASSRGVAGRQETQYFGPGTRLLVL.

This clone has more than one count but fewer than ten. The chain joins TRBV7-7 to TRBJ2-6, with 12 bases aligning to TRBD1. V dropped 8 bases and J dropped 2; count of bases not matched to a gene: 1. Germline values: CDR1 SSHAT, CDR2 FNYEAQ (reference sequence). The CDR3 is made up of 15 amino acids. The CDR3 DNA is TGTGCCAGCGGGACAGGGGGCGCTGGGGCCAACGTCCTGACTTTC. Its translation is CASGTGGAGANVLTF.

This clone was detected a few times. This chain joins TRBV9 and TRBJ2-1; possible D gene TRBD1, 6 bases. Per the germline V gene, CDR1 is SGDLS and CDR2 is YYNGEE. Trimming removed 1 base at V and 0 bases at J, with 8 bases between. This CDR3 comprises 15 residues. The CDR3 loop is CASSVTGSSYNEQFF. The CDR3 nucleotides read TGTGCCAGCAGCGTAACAGGGAGCTCCTACAATGAGCAGTTCTTC.

The chain combines TRBV7-7 with TRBJ2-2; TRBD2 is a possible D gene (6 bases). Between the trimmed V and J ends, which lost 5 bases and 3 bases, there was a span of 16 bases. Germline V gives CDR1 SSHAT, CDR2 FNYEAQ (reference sequence). The CDR3 has 16 residues. This CDR3 is CASSPGAGGDTGELFF. Written as DNA, the CDR3 is TGTGCCAGCAGCCCCGGGGCCGGGGGAGACACCGGGGAGCTGTTTTTT.

This clone was detected a few times. The chain couples TRBV27 to TRBJ1-1, with D possibly TRBD1 on 5 matching bases. Germline lookup yields CDR1 MNHEY and CDR2 SMNVEV (reference sequence). The CDR3 is 15 residues long. With 1 base removed from V and 4 bases from J, the gap between germline ends came to 13 bases. CDR3: CASSLWGGVGTEAFF. CDR3 DNA: TGTGCCAGCAGTTTATGGGGGGGGGTTGGCACTGAAGCTTTCTTT.